The TCR beta chain described here comes from a study of cytomegalovirus exposure and HLA in healthy donors. Study background: For the approximately 360 genotyped donors, 75% to 90% fell within the Caucasian-associated ancestry cluster.

Points on this clone: Its matching antigen is unknown.

Whole-study findings and limits: One variant, a missense change in DCLRE1C, was linked in a later analysis to TCR beta V- and J-gene trimming.

Losses at the gene ends were 3 bases for V and 12 bases for J; bases not matched to a gene: 7. CDR3 length: 11 residues. From germline, CDR1 is DFQATT and CDR2 SNEGSKA (reference sequence). The study ran its PCR with 60 Vbeta and 13 Jbeta primers. Data came from immunoSEQ multiplex PCR; TCRdb stores just in-frame clones and leaves some out. The data contain around 78,000 clones, around three quarters of them singletons. The receptor was isolated from a male donor in good health and CMV-seronegative. Input material: PBMCs. The chain is built from TRBV20-1 and TRBJ2-5; 7 nucleotides align to TRBD1. The chain's CDR3 is CSARKDRSEYF. The CDR3 coding sequence is TGCAGTGCTAGGAAGGACAGGTCGGAGTACTTC.